The entry below describes one TCR beta chain. The data stem from a study of blood T cell repertoires in COVID-19. Data came from immunoSEQ multiplex PCR; TCRdb stores just in-frame clones and leaves some out. The sample contains 200,000 to 250,000 clones, about 85% of which appear only once. This CDR3 comprises 13 residues. Germline V gene sequence: CDR1 SEHNR, CDR2 FQNEAQ (reference sequence). Between the trimmed V and J ends, which lost 2 bases and 9 bases, there was a span of 12 bases. Sample: PBMCs or T cells enriched from blood (not recorded which). This clonotype was sampled from a man younger than 45 who had recovered from COVID-19. V usage is TRBV7-9 and J usage is TRBJ2-3; tentative D call: TRBD1 (5 bases). CDR3 DNA: TGTGCCAGCAGCTTATCAGGGTTAGAGACGCAGTATTTT. Its translation: CASSLSGLETQYF.